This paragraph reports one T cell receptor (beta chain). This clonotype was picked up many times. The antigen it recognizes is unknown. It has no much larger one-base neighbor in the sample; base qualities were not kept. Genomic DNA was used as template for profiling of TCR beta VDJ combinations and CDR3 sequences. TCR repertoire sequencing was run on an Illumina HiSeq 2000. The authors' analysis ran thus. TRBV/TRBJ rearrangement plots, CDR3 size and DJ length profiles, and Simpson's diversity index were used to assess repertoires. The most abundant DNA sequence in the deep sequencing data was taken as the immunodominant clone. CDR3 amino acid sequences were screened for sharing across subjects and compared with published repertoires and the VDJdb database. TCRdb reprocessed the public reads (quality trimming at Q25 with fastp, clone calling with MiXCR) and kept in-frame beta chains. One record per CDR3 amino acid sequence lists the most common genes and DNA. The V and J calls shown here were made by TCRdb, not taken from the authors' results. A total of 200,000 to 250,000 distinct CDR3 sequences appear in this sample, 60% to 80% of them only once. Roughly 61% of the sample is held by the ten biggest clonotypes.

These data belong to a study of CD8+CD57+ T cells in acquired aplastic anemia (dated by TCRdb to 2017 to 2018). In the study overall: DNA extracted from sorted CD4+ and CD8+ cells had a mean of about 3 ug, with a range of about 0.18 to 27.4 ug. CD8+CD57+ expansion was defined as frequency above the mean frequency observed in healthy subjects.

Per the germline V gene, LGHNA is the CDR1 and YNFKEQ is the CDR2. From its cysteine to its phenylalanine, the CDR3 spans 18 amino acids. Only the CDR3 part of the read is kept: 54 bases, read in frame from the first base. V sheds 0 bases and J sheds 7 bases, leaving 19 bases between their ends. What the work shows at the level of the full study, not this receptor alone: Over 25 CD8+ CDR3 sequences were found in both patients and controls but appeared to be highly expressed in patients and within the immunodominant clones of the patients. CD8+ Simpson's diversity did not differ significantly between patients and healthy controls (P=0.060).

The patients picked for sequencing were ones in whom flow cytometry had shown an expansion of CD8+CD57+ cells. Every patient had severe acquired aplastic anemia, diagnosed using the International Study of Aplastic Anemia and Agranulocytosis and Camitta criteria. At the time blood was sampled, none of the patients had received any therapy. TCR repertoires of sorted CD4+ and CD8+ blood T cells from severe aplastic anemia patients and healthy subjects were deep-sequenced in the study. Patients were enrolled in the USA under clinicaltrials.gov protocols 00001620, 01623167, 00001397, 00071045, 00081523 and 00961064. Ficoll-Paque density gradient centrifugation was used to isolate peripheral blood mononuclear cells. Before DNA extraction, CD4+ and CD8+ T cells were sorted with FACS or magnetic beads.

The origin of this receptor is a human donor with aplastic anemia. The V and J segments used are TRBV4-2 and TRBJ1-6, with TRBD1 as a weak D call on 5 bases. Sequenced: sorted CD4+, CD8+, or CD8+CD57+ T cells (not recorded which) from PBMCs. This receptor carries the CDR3 CASSQDAWDERDNSPLHF. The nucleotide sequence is TGTGCCAGCAGCCAAGATGCGTGGGACGAACGGGACAATTCACCCCTCCACTTT.